These 25 T cell receptor beta chains were all obtained from the same sample, sequenced in a study of blood T cells in healthy people across ages. Primers used in a second PCR of about 7 to 11 cycles were a sample-barcoded 5' primer and a J-beta primer mix. MiXCR, run by TCRdb on the 5' RACE reads, gives a single entry per CDR3 protein. Among about 1 million distinct CDR3 sequences listed, 40% to 50% were seen once. Sequencing was done on a sample of blood. These receptors came from a woman aged 55 to 70 in good health.

V and J are TRBV27 and TRBJ2-7; 7 nucleotides match TRBD1. Germline values: CDR1 MNHEY, CDR2 SMNVEV (reference sequence). V shed 4 bases and J 2 bases; nucleotides not matched to a gene: 8. The CDR3 has 15 residues. The CDR3, as DNA: TGTGCCAGCAGTTGGGTCTCCGGGACAGCCTACGAGCAGTACTTC. Amino acids: CASSWVSGTAYEQYF.

The chain is built from TRBV28 and TRBJ2-5, with a possible D match to TRBD2 (5 bases). The CDR3 contains 13 residues. CDR1 is MDHEN and CDR2 is SYDVKM in the germline V gene. The V end was cut by 6 bases, the J end by 3 bases, with 11 bases between. The DNA for the CDR3 is TGTGCCAGCAGACCCGACGGGGAAGAGACCCAGTACTTC. It translates to CASRPDGEETQYF.

The rearrangement uses TRBV20-1 and TRBJ2-7; 9 nucleotides agree with TRBD2. This CDR3 contains 14 residues. Unmatched junction bases numbered 11, after V lost 6 bases and J lost 5 bases. Germline CDR1 DFQATT, CDR2 SNEGSKA (reference sequence). The CDR3 sequence: CSATSGTSFHEQYF. Written as DNA, the CDR3 is TGCAGTGCCACGTCGGGGACTAGCTTCCACGAGCAGTACTTC.

The chain employs TRBV20-1 and TRBJ2-5; 11 bases agree with TRBD2. The DNA end favors TRBJ2-7, so the J call may be wrong. CDR3 length: 18 amino acids. From germline, CDR1 is DFQATT and CDR2 SNEGSKA (reference sequence). DNA for the CDR3: TGCAGTGCTTCCGGCCGGGCTAGCGGGAGGCCGACCGCTGCCGAGCAGTACTTC. It is translated as CSASGRASGRPTAAEQYF.

The chain recombines TRBV24-1 with TRBJ2-1, with a possible D match to TRBD2 (5 bases). V was clipped by 1 base and J by 2 bases, with 14 bases between them. CDR1 and CDR2 from the germline V gene are KGHDR and SFDVKD. There are 17 residues in the CDR3. As DNA, the CDR3 is TGTGCCACCAGTGATTTACGAGGGATTGGGCCCTACAATGAGCAGTTCTTC. Its protein is CATSDLRGIGPYNEQFF.

The gene calls are TRBV13 and TRBJ2-6; no clear D. CDR1 and CDR2 from the germline V gene are PRHDT and FYEKMQ (reference sequence). The V and J ends lost 1 base and 0 bases respectively, with 7 bases between them. The CDR3 loop spans 16 amino acids. CDR3 in DNA: TGTGCCAGCAGCTTAGCAGTTAACTCTGGGGCCAACGTCCTGACTTTC. Protein: CASSLAVNSGANVLTF.

The V call is TRBV12-3 or TRBV12-4, the J call TRBJ2-3, with TRBD2 as a possible D gene (5 bases). This CDR3 is 18 amino acids long. V was clipped by 6 bases and J by 0 bases, with 22 bases between them. The CDR3 here is CASSLPFEGSASTDTQYF. The CDR3 coding sequence is TGTGCCAGCAGCCTACCTTTTGAAGGGAGTGCTAGCACAGATACGCAGTATTTT.

The J gene is TRBJ2-1, the V gene TRBV7-9; the D gene is possibly TRBD2 (6 bases). The CDR3 loop spans 15 amino acids. Germline assignment: CDR1 SEHNR and CDR2 FQNEAQ (reference sequence). The ends were cut back, 8 bases at V and 8 bases at J, with 22 bases in the middle. CDR3 coding DNA: TGTGCCAGCGGAGGGGCCAGGACCTCTTCGGATGAGCAGTTCTTC. This sequence encodes CASGGARTSSDEQFF.

This clonotype appeared many times. The chain uses TRBV29-1 and TRBJ2-7, with 8 positions matching TRBD2. Trimming removed 5 bases from V and 2 bases from J; junction bases left unmatched: 8. This CDR3 is built from 14 residues. Germline-derived CDR1 and CDR2 are SQVTM and ANQGSEA. The CDR3 loop reads CSVPSSGKPYEQYF. The CDR3 DNA sequence: TGCAGCGTTCCGAGTAGCGGGAAGCCCTACGAGCAGTACTTC.

This clonotype was counted many times. The chain employs TRBV12-3 or TRBV12-4 and TRBJ2-7; D not certain. The CDR3 is 14 residues long. V was cut by 5 bases and J by 6 bases, with 17 bases left in between. DNA of the CDR3: TGTGCCAGCAGTCCCCGGGCCGGTACGGGCGAGCAGTACTTC. Its translation: CASSPRAGTGEQYF.

This clonotype occurred once. The CDR3 sequence is CASSREPTSYNEQFF. In nucleotides, the CDR3 is TGTGCCAGCAGTCGGGAGCCGACTTCCTACAATGAGCAGTTCTTC. V and J are TRBV12-3 or TRBV12-4 and TRBJ2-1, with D perhaps TRBD2 (6 bases). The CDR3 length is 15 residues. Trimming removed 5 bases from V and 1 base from J, with 12 bases in between.

This clonotype was recorded a few times. The chain uses TRBV5-1 and TRBJ2-5; 9 bases line up with TRBD1. Germline trimming cut 4 bases from V and 3 bases from J; bases unmatched to any gene: 10. The germline V gene encodes CDR1 SGHRS and CDR2 YFSETQ. The CDR3 runs to 16 residues. The CDR3 DNA sequence: TGCGCCAGCAGCCCCGGACAGGGGTACCCGAAAGAGACCCAGTACTTC. As protein: CASSPGQGYPKETQYF.

This clonotype showed up just a few times. The chain joins TRBV20-1 to TRBJ1-1, with D possibly being TRBD1 (5 bases). Germline V lookup: CDR1 DFQATT, CDR2 SNEGSKA (reference sequence). The CDR3 spans 13 residues. V was cut by 5 bases and J by 6 bases, with 16 bases left in between. This CDR3 is CSAGVGDASEAFF. The CDR3 region has the DNA TGCAGTGCTGGGGTGGGGGATGCGTCTGAAGCTTTCTTT.

The genes are TRBV12-3 or TRBV12-4 and TRBJ2-1; tentative D call: TRBD2 (6 bases). The V end was cut by 5 bases, the J end by 6 bases, with 17 bases between. CDR3 length equals 15 residues. CDR3 region: CASSQGSGTLNEQFF. In DNA, the CDR3 is TGTGCCAGCAGTCAAGGGTCGGGGACTCTCAATGAGCAGTTCTTC.

This clonotype was observed at least ten times. The CDR3 region has the DNA TGTGCCAGCAGCCAAATTCGTTCGGGGAGGGGAGGAAATGAGCAGTTCTTC. Amino acid sequence: CASSQIRSGRGGNEQFF. The chain links TRBV3-1 to TRBJ2-1, with TRBD2 identical over 7 bases. Germline V gives CDR1 LGHDT, CDR2 YNNKEL (reference sequence). CDR3 length: 17 residues. V dropped 2 bases and J dropped 7; count of bases not matched to a gene: 14.

V and J are TRBV18 and TRBJ2-7; no firm D call. Trimming took 3 bases from V and 0 from J, leaving 9 bases between them. Per germline, CDR1 KGHSH and CDR2 LQKENI. This CDR3 contains 14 residues. For the CDR3, the DNA is TGTGCCAGCTCACCTTTAGGATTCTCCTACGAGCAGTACTTC. It encodes CASSPLGFSYEQYF. Drawing the rest from reference TRBV18 and TRBJ2-7, the complete variable domain is NAGVMQNPRHLVRRRGQEARLRCSPMKGHSHVYWYRQLPEEGLKFMVYLQKENIIDESGMPKERFSAEFPKEGPSILRIQQVVRGDSAAYFCASSPLGFSYEQYFGPGTRLTVT.

The genes are TRBV28 and TRBJ2-7; 10 bases map to TRBD1. J gave up 4 bases and V 3 bases, and 3 bases lay outside the gene matches. The CDR3 is made up of 14 amino acids. Germline V gene lookup returns CDR1 MDHEN and CDR2 SYDVKM. The chain's CDR3 is CASSFEGQGYEQYF. As DNA, the CDR3 is TGTGCCAGCAGTTTCGAGGGACAGGGGTACGAGCAGTACTTC.

The CDR3 nucleotides read TGTGCCAGCAGTTCCGTGGACAGGGCCGACTACGAGCAGTACTTC. Its protein is CASSSVDRADYEQYF. The genes are TRBV27 and TRBJ2-7; TRBD1 matches 8 bases. This CDR3 region has 15 residues. Germline assignment: CDR1 MNHEY and CDR2 SMNVEV (reference sequence). The junction had 8 bases not matched to a gene; V was cut back by 4 bases and J by 3 bases.

This clonotype was detected only a few times. J is TRBJ1-1 and V is TRBV5-1; TRBD1 agrees at 7 bases. J gave up 7 bases and V 0 bases, and 3 bases lay outside the gene matches. The CDR3 spans 13 residues. In germline, CDR1 is SGHRS, CDR2 YFSETQ. The CDR3 nucleotides read TGCGCCAGCAGCTTGGTAGGGACAGATGAAGCTTTCTTT. This codes for CASSLVGTDEAFF. Based on the CDR3 plus reference TRBV5-1 and TRBJ1-1, the full variable domain is KAGVTQTPRYLIKTRGQQVTLSCSPISGHRSVSWYQQTPGQGLQFLFEYFSETQRNKGNFPGRFSGRQFSNSRSEMNVSTLELGDSALYLCASSLVGTDEAFFGQGTRLTVV.

This rearrangement joins TRBV7-9 to TRBJ2-6, with 7 positions matching TRBD1. There are 16 residues in the CDR3. Trimming took 2 bases from V and 2 from J; bases not matched to a gene: 3. CDR1 is SEHNR, CDR2 FQNEAQ, per germline (reference sequence). The CDR3 sequence: CASSLKGAAGANVLTF. DNA of the CDR3: TGTGCCAGCAGCTTAAAGGGGGCTGCTGGGGCCAACGTCCTGACTTTC.

This chain links TRBV29-1 with TRBJ2-1, with a tentative D call TRBD1 (5 bases). V was pared by 1 base and J by 0 bases, with 10 bases between. Germline loops: CDR1 SQVTM, CDR2 ANQGSEA. The CDR3 runs 15 residues. The CDR3 DNA reads TGCAGCGTTGAAGGGGGCCTCAGCTCCTACAATGAGCAGTTCTTC. Its protein is CSVEGGLSSYNEQFF.

This clonotype was observed a single time. The chain carries TRBV4-1 and TRBJ2-5; D may be TRBD2 (7 bases). Between the trimmed V and J ends, which lost 3 bases and 11 bases, there was a span of 19 bases. The CDR3 contains 14 residues. The V gene's germline CDR1 is MGHRA and CDR2 YSYEKL. CDR3 DNA sequence: TGCGCCAGCAGCCAGGCTTGGACAGACGGGGGGCAGTACTTC. Protein sequence: CASSQAWTDGGQYF.

This clonotype was found a few times. The V gene is TRBV2, the J gene TRBJ1-1, with 7 bases matching TRBD1. The germline V gene encodes CDR1 SNHLY and CDR2 FYNNEI. After removal of 5 bases from V and 4 bases from J, the junction contained 4 bases not matched to a gene. The CDR3 runs 13 residues. The DNA of the CDR3 is TGTGCCAGCAGTAAGACAGGGAGCACTGAAGCTTTCTTT. Residues: CASSKTGSTEAFF.

The chain employs TRBV6-4 and TRBJ1-5, with TRBD1 matching 8 bases. V gave up 5 bases and J gave up 5 bases; unmatched junction bases: 11. Looked up from germline, CDR1 is MRHNA and CDR2 is SNTAGT. The CDR3 runs 16 residues. The CDR3 spells CASSQLLHRGDQPQHF. CDR3 DNA sequence: TGTGCCAGCAGTCAACTCCTACACAGGGGGGATCAGCCCCAGCATTTT.

V is TRBV2 and J is TRBJ1-1; a weak D match, TRBD1 (5 bases). The V gene lost 8 bases and the J gene lost 8 bases, with 15 bases spanning the gap. Germline V gene sequence: CDR1 SNHLY, CDR2 FYNNEI. The CDR3 runs to 12 residues. The CDR3, as DNA: TGTGCCAGCCCGAGGGGCGGTCCAGAAGCTTTCTTT. It yields the protein CASPRGGPEAFF.